Detailed here is one TCR beta chain. Antigen: not known. The sample is drawn from a study of T-cell reconstitution after alpha-beta-depleted transplantation in children. It was with unique molecular identifiers that the TCRbeta library was prepared. In TCRdb, the PCR reads were re-called with MiXCR into one record per CDR3 protein. The sample records about 400,000 distinct CDR3 sequences, 16% being singletons. Study results and limitations: Diversity of TCRbeta at day 60 was high in some patients, arising from surviving recipient T cells and thymic progenitors. One year after transplant, T-cell counts and diversity came mostly from newly produced T cells. The study reportedly traced alpha-beta T cells about two months after transplant to several hundred expanded graft clones.

Per the germline V gene, CDR1 is MNHEY and CDR2 is SVGAGI. Trimming took 0 bases from V and 6 from J; bases not matched to a gene: 11. The CDR3 is made up of 17 amino acids. Source: PBMCs, mostly from graft donor cells, taken 360 days after TCRalphabeta/CD19-depleted stem cell transplant. The gene calls are TRBV6-5 and TRBJ2-7; 10 nucleotides agree with TRBD2. This clonotype originated in a boy under two years old who had a stem cell transplant for Wiskott-Aldrich syndrome, so the T cells may come from the graft donor. The CDR3 DNA reads TGTGCCAGCAGTTACTCGAGTCTTCTAGCGGGAGTCCGCGAGCAGTACTTC. Translating gives CASSYSSLLAGVREQYF.